Following are 14 T cell receptor beta chains from one sample sequenced in a study of early T cells in non-severe SARS-CoV-2 infection. TCRdb independently ran MiXCR on the 5' RACE reads; one entry per CDR3 protein. The data show approximately 69,000 distinct CDR3 sequences, around 12% seen once. This specimen consisted of whole blood, obtained at baseline. These receptors originate from an adult who was a healthcare worker with PCR-confirmed SARS-CoV-2 infection or an uninfected control (not recorded which).

The rearrangement links TRBV2 to TRBJ1-4; 8 bases match TRBD1. The trim removed 3 bases at V and 8 bases at J, leaving 8 bases unmatched. This CDR3 comprises 15 residues. Germline CDR1 reads SNHLY; CDR2 reads FYNNEI. In DNA, the CDR3 is TGTGCCAGCAGTGACAACGGACAGGGTGGAGAAAAACTGTTTTTT. It yields the protein CASSDNGQGGEKLFF. Variable domain in full (rest from reference TRBV2 and TRBJ1-4): EPEVTQTPSHQVTQMGQEVILRCVPISNHLYFYWYRQILGQKVEFLVSFYNNEISEKSEIFDDQFSVERPDGSNFTLKIRSTKLEDSAMYFCASSDNGQGGEKLFFGSGTQLSVL.

This clonotype has ten or more counts. This chain connects TRBV28 to TRBJ2-7; TRBD1 matches 9 bases. J lost 8 bases, V lost 7 bases, and 6 bases had no gene match. Germline CDR1 and CDR2: MDHEN and SYDVKM. This CDR3 has 12 residues. CDR3 residues: CASTRTGAQQYF. As DNA, the CDR3 is TGTGCCAGCACAAGGACAGGGGCGCAGCAGTACTTC.

This clonotype was detected only a few times. The genes are TRBV12-5 and TRBJ1-1, with D hard to call. CDR1 and CDR2 (germline): LGHNT, FRNRAP. V lost 5 bases to trimming and J lost 0 bases, with 16 bases between them. The CDR3 loop spans 16 amino acids. This CDR3 reads CASGPPPSSLNTEAFF. DNA for the CDR3: TGTGCTAGTGGTCCCCCCCCCTCATCATTGAACACTGAAGCTTTCTTT.

The V and J genes are TRBV6-5 and TRBJ2-7; 16 bases fit TRBD2. This CDR3 comprises 18 residues. Germline lookup yields CDR1 MNHEY and CDR2 SVGAGI. Trimming at V came to 5 bases and at J to 1 base, leaving 8 bases not matched to a gene. The CDR3 is CASSRGTSGGARSYEQYF. CDR3 nucleotides: TGTGCCAGCAGTAGAGGGACTAGCGGGGGGGCCAGGTCCTACGAGCAGTACTTC.

At least ten counts were recorded for this clonotype. The V call is TRBV2, the J call TRBJ2-2; the D gene is possibly TRBD1 (5 bases). V was clipped by 2 bases and J by 8 bases, with 9 bases between them. The germline CDR1 and CDR2 sequences are SNHLY and FYNNEI. The CDR3 is made up of 13 amino acids. DNA for the CDR3: TGTGCCAGCAGTGAACAGGGATGGGGGGAGCTGTTTTTT. Protein: CASSEQGWGELFF.

This clonotype was seen a few times. This chain joins TRBV5-1 and TRBJ2-7; no clear D gene. Trimming removed 4 bases at V and 6 bases at J, with 17 bases between. CDR1 and CDR2 from the germline V gene are SGHRS and YFSETQ. The CDR3 has 14 amino acids. Written as DNA, the CDR3 is TGCGCCAGCAGCCGGGCCCTGGGAAACGGCGAGCAGTACTTC. This codes for CASSRALGNGEQYF.

In this sample, this clonotype turned up many times. V gene TRBV6-5 combines with J gene TRBJ1-2; D gene unclear. Germline-derived CDR1 and CDR2 are MNHEY and SVGAGI. The V end lost 6 bases, the J end lost 8 bases, and 19 bases lay between the germline ends. The CDR3 has 14 amino acids. This CDR3 reads CASSSARALWGYTF. CDR3 nucleotides: TGTGCCAGCAGCTCAGCTCGGGCGCTATGGGGCTACACCTTC.

The V call is TRBV15, the J call TRBJ2-1, with D uncertain. The CDR3 runs 13 residues. Germline V gene data show CDR1 as LNHNV and CDR2 as YYDKDF (reference sequence). V lost 5 bases, J lost 5 bases, and 10 bases lay in between. The CDR3 nucleotides read TGTGCCACCAGCCTACGGTTAAACAATGAGCAGTTCTTC. It codes for CATSLRLNNEQFF. Full variable domain (rest looked up from reference TRBV15 and TRBJ2-1): DAMVIQNPRYQVTQFGKPVTLSCSQTLNHNVMYWYQQKSSQAPKLLFHYYDKDFNNEADTPDNFQSRRPNTSFCFLDIRSPGLGDTAMYLCATSLRLNNEQFFGPGTRLTVL.

This clonotype was recorded at least ten times. The chain has TRBV12-3 or TRBV12-4 and TRBJ2-3; 10 positions agree with TRBD1. CDR3 length equals 12 residues. With 5 bases clipped from V and 14 bases from J, the junction kept 7 bases outside the gene matches. In DNA form, the CDR3 reads TGTGCCAGCAGTGCCGGGACAGGGGAAAGGTATTTT. It encodes CASSAGTGERYF.

This clonotype was observed a few times. The rearrangement links TRBV19 to TRBJ2-2, with D possibly matching TRBD2 (5 bases). The germline gives CDR1 LNHDA, CDR2 SQIVND (reference sequence). V gave up 6 bases and J gave up 2 bases, with 13 bases separating them. The CDR3 is 15 amino acids. CDR3 in amino acids: CASSGLQLNTGELFF. CDR3 DNA: TGTGCCAGTAGCGGACTGCAGCTTAACACCGGGGAGCTGTTTTTT.

The rearrangement uses TRBV20-1 and TRBJ1-6; D is unclear. The V gene's germline CDR1 is DFQATT and CDR2 SNEGSKA (reference sequence). Trimming pared 1 base from V and 9 bases from J, leaving 19 bases between. The CDR3 runs 16 residues. The CDR3 sequence is CSARALFPPAGSPLHF. For the CDR3, the DNA is TGCAGTGCTAGAGCTCTATTCCCCCCGGCGGGTTCACCCCTCCACTTT.

The table lists this clonotype with a few counts. This sequence joins TRBV2 and TRBJ2-4; D ambiguous. CDR1 and CDR2 from the germline V gene are SNHLY and FYNNEI. This CDR3 is built from 13 residues. V shed 5 bases and J shed 0 bases, with 5 bases lying between them. The CDR3: CASSSEAKNIQYF. The CDR3 bases are TGTGCCAGCAGTTCAGAAGCCAAAAACATTCAGTACTTC.

This clonotype was counted a few times. The rearrangement links TRBV5-1 to TRBJ2-1; 12 bases are shared with TRBD2. Germline V lookup: CDR1 SGHRS, CDR2 YFSETQ. This CDR3 comprises 18 residues. Trimming removed 4 bases from V and 7 bases from J; junction bases left unmatched: 15. CDR3 protein: CASSQRSPTSGGQNEQFF. CDR3 DNA sequence: TGCGCCAGCAGCCAGCGATCGCCAACTAGCGGGGGGCAGAATGAGCAGTTCTTC.

This clonotype came up a few times. The chain recombines TRBV20-1 with TRBJ2-5; 8 bases map to TRBD1. The V segment lost 3 bases and the J segment 5 bases; nucleotides outside the gene matches: 11. Looked up from germline, CDR1 is DFQATT and CDR2 is SNEGSKA (reference sequence). CDR3 length: 15 residues. The CDR3 bases are TGCAGTGCTAGGAGGACAGGGCCCCACCTGGAGACCCAGTACTTC. Its translation: CSARRTGPHLETQYF.